The rows below give T cell receptor beta chains drawn from one sample of a study of blood T cell repertoires in COVID-19. Profiling relied on immunoSEQ multiplex PCR, and the TCRdb table lists in-frame clones only, not all of them. This sample has roughly 260,000 clones, with just under 90% found just once. The sample taken for sequencing was peripheral blood. These receptors all stem from a woman aged 40 to 55 with acute or convalescent COVID-19. The CDR3 runs from the conserved cysteine through the conserved F or W. The order of the fields is V gene, J gene, clone size, D gene, CDR3 DNA, CDR3 protein. The D gene is left open where the match is weak. Expanded clones are given a class, and other clones once, few, many or no size at all.

v_call: TRBV12-5; j_call: TRBJ1-2; clone_size: NA; d_call: NA; cdr3_nt: TGTGCTAGTGGTGACCGCCCCGGGGGGCGGGATGGCTACACCTTC; cdr3_aa: CASGDRPGGRDGYTF
v_call: TRBV6-6; j_call: TRBJ2-1; clone_size: NA; d_call: TRBD1; cdr3_nt: TGTGCCAGCAGGAGGGGACAGGGCCCCGGGGATGAGCAGTTCTTC; cdr3_aa: CASRRGQGPGDEQFF
v_call: TRBV3-1/TRBV3-2; j_call: TRBJ1-5; clone_size: NA; d_call: NA; cdr3_nt: TGTGCCAGCAGCCTAGGACAAGAAAGAAGACAGCCCCAGCATTTT; cdr3_aa: CASSLGQERRQPQHF
v_call: TRBV5-5; j_call: TRBJ2-5; clone_size: NA; d_call: NA; cdr3_nt: TGTGCCAGCAGCTTGGAGGCCCGAGGAGAGACCCAGTACTTC; cdr3_aa: CASSLEARGETQYF
v_call: TRBV4-1; j_call: TRBJ2-3; clone_size: NA; d_call: NA; cdr3_nt: TGCGCCAGCAGCCAAGATCGGCAGACTCGAGATACGCAGTATTTT; cdr3_aa: CASSQDRQTRDTQYF
v_call: TRBV19; j_call: TRBJ1-1; clone_size: once; d_call: NA; cdr3_nt: TGTGCCAGTAGTTTGTCCGGGACATCGACCACTGAAGCTTTCTTT; cdr3_aa: CASSLSGTSTTEAFF
v_call: TRBV12-3/TRBV12-4; j_call: TRBJ1-3; clone_size: NA; d_call: NA; cdr3_nt: TGTGCCAGCAGTTCTAACTCTGGAAACACCATATATTTT; cdr3_aa: CASSSNSGNTIYF
v_call: TRBV11-3; j_call: TRBJ1-2; clone_size: NA; d_call: TRBD1; cdr3_nt: TGTGCCAGCAGTCTGGGGGGGACAGGGCATGGCTACACCTTC; cdr3_aa: CASSLGGTGHGYTF
v_call: TRBV6-4; j_call: TRBJ2-2; clone_size: few; d_call: TRBD1; cdr3_nt: TGTGCCAGCTCAGGGGGCGCGAACACCGGGGAGCTGTTTTTT; cdr3_aa: CASSGGANTGELFF
v_call: TRBV6-5; j_call: TRBJ1-1; clone_size: NA; d_call: NA; cdr3_nt: TGTGCCAGCGGGAGGTTGGGATCGAACACTGAAGCTTTCTTT; cdr3_aa: CASGRLGSNTEAFF
v_call: TRBV25-1; j_call: TRBJ1-1; clone_size: few; d_call: TRBD1; cdr3_nt: TGTGCCAGCAGTAAATACAGGGGGCTCGACACTGAAGCTTTCTTT; cdr3_aa: CASSKYRGLDTEAFF
v_call: TRBV7-3; j_call: TRBJ2-2; clone_size: NA; d_call: NA; cdr3_nt: TGTGCCAGCAGCACGACAAGTAACGGGGAGCTGTTTTTT; cdr3_aa: CASSTTSNGELFF
v_call: TRBV7-9; j_call: TRBJ1-2; clone_size: NA; d_call: TRBD1; cdr3_nt: TGTGCCAGCAGCTCGACAGGGAATAACTATGGCTACACCTTC; cdr3_aa: CASSSTGNNYGYTF
v_call: TRBV5-6; j_call: TRBJ2-1; clone_size: NA; d_call: TRBD2; cdr3_nt: TGTGCCAGCAGACAATCCCGCGGGGGACGCTCCTACAATGAGCAGTTCTTC; cdr3_aa: CASRQSRGGRSYNEQFF
v_call: TRBV2; j_call: TRBJ1-3; clone_size: NA; d_call: NA; cdr3_nt: TGTGCCAGCAGGGAGCGCTCTGGAAACACCATATATTTT; cdr3_aa: CASRERSGNTIYF
v_call: TRBV9; j_call: TRBJ2-2; clone_size: NA; d_call: TRBD1; cdr3_nt: TGTGCCAGCAGCGCACAGGGGTCCTTCGGCGGGGAGCTGTTTTTT; cdr3_aa: CASSAQGSFGGELFF
v_call: TRBV30; j_call: TRBJ1-6; clone_size: NA; d_call: NA; cdr3_nt: TGTGCCTGGAGTCTCCGGGACACTAATTCACCCCTCCACTTT; cdr3_aa: CAWSLRDTNSPLHF
v_call: TRBV2; j_call: TRBJ1-5; clone_size: NA; d_call: NA; cdr3_nt: TGTGCCAGCAGTTCAACAAGACTGACCAGCAATCAGCCCCAGCATTTT; cdr3_aa: CASSSTRLTSNQPQHF
v_call: TRBV5-1; j_call: TRBJ1-2; clone_size: NA; d_call: TRBD1; cdr3_nt: TGCGCCAGCAGCTTGGAGGTGGACAGGGGTGCCTATGGCTACACCTTC; cdr3_aa: CASSLEVDRGAYGYTF
v_call: TRBV6-6; j_call: TRBJ1-6; clone_size: NA; d_call: TRBD1; cdr3_nt: TGTGCCAGCAGTTACGACAGGGGGCTTGTTAATTCACCCCTCCACTTT; cdr3_aa: CASSYDRGLVNSPLHF
v_call: TRBV6-5; j_call: TRBJ2-2; clone_size: NA; d_call: TRBD1; cdr3_nt: TGTGCCAGCAGGGAGGGACAGGGTGCGACCGGGGAGCTGTTTTTT; cdr3_aa: CASREGQGATGELFF
v_call: TRBV19; j_call: TRBJ1-2; clone_size: once; d_call: NA; cdr3_nt: TGTGCCAGTAGTATCCAGGTAAACTATGGCTACACCTTC; cdr3_aa: CASSIQVNYGYTF
v_call: TRBV6-5; j_call: TRBJ2-4; clone_size: NA; d_call: NA; cdr3_nt: TGTGCCAGCAGTTACTCGGGGCAGACGGCCAAAAACATTCAGTACTTC; cdr3_aa: CASSYSGQTAKNIQYF
v_call: TRBV3-1/TRBV3-2; j_call: TRBJ2-5; clone_size: NA; d_call: TRBD2; cdr3_nt: TGTGCCAGCAGCCAAAGCGGGGGGGCATGGGAGACCCAGTACTTC; cdr3_aa: CASSQSGGAWETQYF
v_call: TRBV2; j_call: TRBJ1-4; clone_size: NA; d_call: TRBD1; cdr3_nt: TGTGCCAGCAGTGAAGCCGGGACAGGGAATGAAAAACTGTTTTTT; cdr3_aa: CASSEAGTGNEKLFF
v_call: TRBV27; j_call: TRBJ2-1; clone_size: NA; d_call: NA; cdr3_nt: TGTGCCAGCAGTTCCCTTTGGACAGACACTTACAATGAGCAGTTCTTC; cdr3_aa: CASSSLWTDTYNEQFF
v_call: TRBV9; j_call: TRBJ1-2; clone_size: NA; d_call: NA; cdr3_nt: TGTGCCAGCACCGTGCAGGGCGGAGGCTACACCTTC; cdr3_aa: CASTVQGGGYTF
v_call: TRBV9; j_call: TRBJ1-6; clone_size: NA; d_call: TRBD1; cdr3_nt: TGTGCCAGCAGCGTAGGACAGGGTTATAATTCACCCCTCCACTTT; cdr3_aa: CASSVGQGYNSPLHF
v_call: TRBV6-5; j_call: TRBJ2-1; clone_size: few; d_call: TRBD1; cdr3_nt: TGTGCCAGCAGTTACCGTTCCGGGACAGGGACCAATGAGCAGTTCTTC; cdr3_aa: CASSYRSGTGTNEQFF
v_call: TRBV30; j_call: TRBJ1-2; clone_size: NA; d_call: TRBD1; cdr3_nt: TGTGCCCGACAGGGGGCGCAAAGCTACACCTTC; cdr3_aa: CARQGAQSYTF
v_call: TRBV6-1; j_call: TRBJ2-5; clone_size: NA; d_call: NA; cdr3_nt: TGTGCCAGCAGTGAAGCCCGTGGGAGCCAAGAGACCCAGTACTTC; cdr3_aa: CASSEARGSQETQYF
v_call: TRBV11-2; j_call: TRBJ2-2; clone_size: once; d_call: NA; cdr3_nt: TGTGCCAGCAGCTTGATTAGGGGGAACACCGGGGAGCTGTTTTTT; cdr3_aa: CASSLIRGNTGELFF
v_call: TRBV5-1; j_call: TRBJ2-6; clone_size: once; d_call: TRBD1; cdr3_nt: TGCGCCAGCAGCCAGACAGGGTTAGGGGCCAACGTCCTGACTTTC; cdr3_aa: CASSQTGLGANVLTF
v_call: TRBV4-1; j_call: TRBJ1-2; clone_size: few; d_call: NA; cdr3_nt: TGCGCCAGCAGCCCGGCCTCCGGACATTCCTATGGCTACACCTTC; cdr3_aa: CASSPASGHSYGYTF
v_call: TRBV11-2; j_call: TRBJ1-1; clone_size: NA; d_call: NA; cdr3_nt: TGTGCCAGCAGCTGGCGGAGCGCAGTGAACACTGAAGCTTTCTTT; cdr3_aa: CASSWRSAVNTEAFF
v_call: TRBV21-1; j_call: TRBJ2-3; clone_size: NA; d_call: NA; cdr3_nt: TGTGCCAGCAGCACCTCCCCCGTGGGGCCGTGGGTAGCGGGGGGGCTAGATACGCAGTATTTT; cdr3_aa: CASSTSPVGPWVAGGLDTQYF
v_call: TRBV28; j_call: TRBJ1-2; clone_size: NA; d_call: TRBD1; cdr3_nt: TGTGCCAGCAGAACCGGGACAGGGAACTATGGCTACACCTTC; cdr3_aa: CASRTGTGNYGYTF
v_call: TRBV29-1; j_call: TRBJ2-5; clone_size: once; d_call: NA; cdr3_nt: TGCAGCGTGATTCCCTCCTATGAGACCCAGTACTTC; cdr3_aa: CSVIPSYETQYF
v_call: TRBV25-1; j_call: TRBJ2-5; clone_size: NA; d_call: NA; cdr3_nt: TGTGCCAGCAGTGTCGCAGGGGGGACGTTAGAGACCCAGTACTTC; cdr3_aa: CASSVAGGTLETQYF
v_call: TRBV3-1/TRBV3-2; j_call: TRBJ1-1; clone_size: NA; d_call: NA; cdr3_nt: TGTGCCAGCAGCCAGGTGGTGCGTCTAAACACTGAAGCTTTCTTT; cdr3_aa: CASSQVVRLNTEAFF
v_call: TRBV5-4; j_call: TRBJ1-2; clone_size: NA; d_call: NA; cdr3_nt: TGTGCCAGCAGCTCGTTACTCGACAGCTTGAATGGCTACACCTTC; cdr3_aa: CASSSLLDSLNGYTF
v_call: TRBV5-4; j_call: TRBJ2-3; clone_size: NA; d_call: TRBD1; cdr3_nt: TGTGCCGGGGGGGACAGGGGGACGACAGATACGCAGTATTTT; cdr3_aa: CAGGDRGTTDTQYF
v_call: TRBV24-1; j_call: TRBJ1-2; clone_size: NA; d_call: NA; cdr3_nt: TGTGCCACCAGTGAAGCGGGGTATGGCTACACCTTC; cdr3_aa: CATSEAGYGYTF
v_call: TRBV11-1; j_call: TRBJ1-2; clone_size: NA; d_call: TRBD1; cdr3_nt: TGTGCCAGCAGCTTAACAGGGGGTCGTGATGGCTACACCTTC; cdr3_aa: CASSLTGGRDGYTF
v_call: TRBV19; j_call: TRBJ1-1; clone_size: NA; d_call: NA; cdr3_nt: TGTGCCAGTAGCCAGGGAGGTTTGACTGAAGCTTTCTTT; cdr3_aa: CASSQGGLTEAFF
v_call: TRBV7-8; j_call: TRBJ1-5; clone_size: NA; d_call: TRBD1; cdr3_nt: TGTGCCAGCAGCCGGGACAGACTTAGCAATCAGCCCCAGCATTTT; cdr3_aa: CASSRDRLSNQPQHF